What follows describes a single T cell receptor (beta chain). Its antigen is unknown. The data were taken from a study of cytomegalovirus exposure and HLA in healthy donors. Nominally healthy donors provided the samples, though records likely missed some immune exposures. Points from the study as a whole: Clonal expansion, a later analysis showed, was greater in HLA-associated TCR beta chains than in equally common others. Highest at DRB1 and lowest at HLA-C, TCR association rates differed among HLA loci in a later analysis. A list of around 160 TCR beta chains associated with cytomegalovirus was given.

The CDR3 sequence is 15 residues long. Germline CDR1 MNHEY, CDR2 SMNVEV (reference sequence). Trimming at V came to 5 bases and at J to 5 bases, leaving 11 bases not matched to a gene. PCR used 60 Vbeta primers and 13 Jbeta primers. This table comes from immunoSEQ multiplex PCR, and its TCRdb copy is limited to in-frame clones, with some not included. The sample shows 45,000 to 65,000 clones, and about an eighth sits with its ten largest clones. The TCR sequence derives from a man between 18 and 35 years old in good health and CMV-seropositive. The specimen sequenced was PBMCs. V gene TRBV27 combines with J gene TRBJ2-5; 7 positions match TRBD2. The CDR3, as DNA: TGTGCCAGCAGTCTCCGGGAGGCCCCCCGGGAGACCCAGTACTTC. Amino acid sequence: CASSLREAPRETQYF.